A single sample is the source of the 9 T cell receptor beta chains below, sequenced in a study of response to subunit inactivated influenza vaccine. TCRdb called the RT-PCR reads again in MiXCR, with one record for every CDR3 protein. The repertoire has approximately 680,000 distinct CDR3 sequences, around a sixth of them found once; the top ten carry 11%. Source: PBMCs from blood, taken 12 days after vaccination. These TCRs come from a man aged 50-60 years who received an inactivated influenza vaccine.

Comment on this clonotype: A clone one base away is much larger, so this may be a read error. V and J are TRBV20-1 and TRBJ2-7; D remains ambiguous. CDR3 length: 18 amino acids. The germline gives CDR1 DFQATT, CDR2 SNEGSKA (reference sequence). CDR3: CCARDPQIRHSSSYEQYF. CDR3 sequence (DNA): TGCTGTGCTAGAGATCCCCAAATACGACACTCCAGCTCCTACGAGCAGTACTTC.

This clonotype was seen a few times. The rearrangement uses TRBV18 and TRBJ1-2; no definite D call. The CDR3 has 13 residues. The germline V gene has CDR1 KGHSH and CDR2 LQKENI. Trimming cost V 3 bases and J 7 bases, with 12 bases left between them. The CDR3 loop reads CASSPDYRSGYTF. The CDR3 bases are TGTGCCAGCTCACCTGACTACAGAAGTGGCTACACCTTC.

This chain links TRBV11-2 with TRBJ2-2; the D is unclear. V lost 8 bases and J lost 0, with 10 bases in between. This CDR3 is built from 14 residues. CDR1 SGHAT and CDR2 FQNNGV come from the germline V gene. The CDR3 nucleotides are TGTGCCAGCGGATATGTCCCGAACACCGGGGAGCTGTTTTTT. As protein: CASGYVPNTGELFF. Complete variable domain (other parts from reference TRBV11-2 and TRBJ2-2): EAGVAQSPRYKIIEKRQSVAFWCNPISGHATLYWYQQILGQGPKLLIQFQNNGVVDDSQLPKDRFSAERLKGVDSTLKIQPAKLEDSAVYLCASGYVPNTGELFFGEGSRLTVL.

The CDR3 nucleotides are TGCGCCAGCAGCCAAGAGTGGGGTCCCACTGAAGCTTTCTTT. Its protein product is CASSQEWGPTEAFF. The rearrangement uses TRBV4-3 and TRBJ1-1; no clear D gene. Germline CDR1 and CDR2: LGHNA and YSLEER. The CDR3 is 14 amino acids. Trimming removed 0 bases at V and 4 bases at J, with 9 bases between.

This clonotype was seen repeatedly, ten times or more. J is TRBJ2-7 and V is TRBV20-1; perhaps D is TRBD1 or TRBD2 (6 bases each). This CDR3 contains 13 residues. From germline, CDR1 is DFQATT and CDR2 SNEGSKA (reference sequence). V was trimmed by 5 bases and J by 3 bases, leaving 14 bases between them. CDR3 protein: CSARGPGFYEQYF. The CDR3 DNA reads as TGCAGTGCTCGGGGGCCAGGGTTCTACGAGCAGTACTTC.

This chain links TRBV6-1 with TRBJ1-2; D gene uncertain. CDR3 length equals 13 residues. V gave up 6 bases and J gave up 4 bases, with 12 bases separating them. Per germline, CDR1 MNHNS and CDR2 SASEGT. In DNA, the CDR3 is TGTGCCAGCAGCCCCTCATCCCTCTATGGCTACACCTTC. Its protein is CASSPSSLYGYTF.

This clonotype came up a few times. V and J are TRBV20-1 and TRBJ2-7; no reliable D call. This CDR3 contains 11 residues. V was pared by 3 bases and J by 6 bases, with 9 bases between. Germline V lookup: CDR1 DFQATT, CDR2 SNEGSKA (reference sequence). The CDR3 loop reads CSASARREQYF. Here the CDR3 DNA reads TGCAGTGCTAGCGCCAGGCGCGAGCAGTACTTC.

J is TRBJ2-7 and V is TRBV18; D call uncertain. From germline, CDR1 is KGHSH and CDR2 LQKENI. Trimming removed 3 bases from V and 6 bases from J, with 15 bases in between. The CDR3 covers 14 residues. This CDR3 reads CASSPLPLGGEQYF. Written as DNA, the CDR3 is TGTGCCAGCTCACCTCTCCCTCTGGGTGGCGAGCAGTACTTC.

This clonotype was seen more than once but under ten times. CDR3: CASSHTRGGDTQYF. Here the CDR3 DNA reads TGTGCCAGCTCCCACACGAGGGGCGGGGATACGCAGTATTTT. The chain has TRBV18 and TRBJ2-3, with D perhaps assigned TRBD1 or TRBD2 (5 bases each). The CDR3 has 14 residues. The germline V gene has CDR1 KGHSH and CDR2 LQKENI. V was pared by 6 bases and J by 6 bases, with 16 bases between. Supplemented by reference TRBV18 and TRBJ2-3, the full variable domain reads NAGVMQNPRHLVRRRGQEARLRCSPMKGHSHVYWYRQLPEEGLKFMVYLQKENIIDESGMPKERFSAEFPKEGPSILRIQQVVRGDSAAYFCASSHTRGGDTQYFGPGTRLTVL.